This T cell receptor (beta chain) stems from a study of blood T cells in healthy people across ages. A second 7 to 11 cycle PCR used barcoded and J-beta primers. TCRdb reprocessed the 5' RACE reads via MiXCR and lists one record per CDR3 protein. There are over 1,200,000 distinct CDR3 sequences in the sample; approximately 59% occur only once, and roughly 6.3% lies in the top ten. Peripheral blood samples of around 11 milliliters were drawn from each donor. The material sequenced was blood. The sequence derives from a man between 18 and 35 years old in good health.

The CDR3 DNA sequence: TGCAGCCATAGAATGGGGAATGAGCAGTTCTTC. It codes for CSHRMGNEQFF. The chain joins TRBV20-1 to TRBJ2-1; D is unresolved. The CDR3 spans 11 residues. Per germline, CDR1 DFQATT and CDR2 SNEGSKA (reference sequence).